This TCR beta chain derives from a study of breast tumors, draining lymph nodes, adjacent tissues. CDR1 and CDR2 from the germline V gene are DFQATT and SNEGSKA (reference sequence). The CDR3 has 12 residues. This clonotype has a handful of counts. A much larger clone differs from this one at a single base, so this may be a read error. Each CDR3 protein gets one entry after TCRdb re-called the multiplex PCR reads with MiXCR. The sample yields under 250,000 distinct CDR3 sequences, around 32% seen once. The lymph nodes were axillary draining lymph nodes from breast cancer patients. Material for sequencing was axillary lymph node tissue. The chain recombines TRBV20-1 with TRBJ1-2, with TRBD1 matching over 7 bases. This receptor was identified in a female donor with breast cancer. Some clones in this sample may be carry-over from other donors' samples. The CDR3 spells CSAWDRNYGSTF. CDR3 sequence (DNA): TGCAGTGCATGGGACAGAAACTATGGCTCCACCTTC.